This passage covers 32 T cell receptor beta chains from one sample sequenced in a study of blood T cell repertoires in COVID-19. The repertoire was sequenced with immunoSEQ multiplex PCR; TCRdb's copy has only in-frame clones and lacks some. The sample includes roughly 200,000 clones, 85% to 90% of them seen just once. Input material: PBMCs or T cells enriched from blood (not recorded which). These receptors originate from a woman in her thirties or forties with acute COVID-19.

This chain's CDR3 is CASSLSLTTSEAFF. The CDR3 DNA reads TGTGCCAGCAGCTTGAGTCTTACGACTTCTGAAGCTTTCTTT. J is TRBJ1-1 and V is TRBV7-2; unclear D gene. Germline V gives CDR1 SGHTA, CDR2 FQGNSA. The CDR3 covers 14 residues. With 3 bases removed from V and 6 bases from J, the gap between germline ends came to 14 bases.

The genes are TRBV10-1 and TRBJ2-7; the match to TRBD1 covers 7 bases. Germline V CDR1 and CDR2: WNHNN, SYGVQD (reference sequence). The V and J ends lost 7 bases and 3 bases, in that order; junction bases with no gene match: 9. CDR3 length equals 14 residues. CDR3 residues: CASNPRQGIYEQYF. CDR3 coding DNA: TGCGCCAGCAACCCCAGACAGGGTATCTACGAGCAGTACTTC.

The V and J genes are TRBV10-2 and TRBJ2-7; D is unclear. The CDR3 runs to 13 residues. V dropped 6 bases and J dropped 1 base, with 10 bases sitting between them. The germline gives CDR1 WSHSY, CDR2 SAAADI. This CDR3 is CASSPDISYEQYF. The CDR3 DNA sequence: TGCGCCAGCAGCCCCGACATTTCCTACGAGCAGTACTTC.

The J gene is TRBJ2-7, the V gene TRBV18; no definite D call. Germline-derived CDR1 and CDR2 are KGHSH and LQKENI. V lost 3 bases, J lost 3 bases, and 12 bases lay in between. The CDR3 consists of 14 residues. The CDR3 DNA follows: TGTGCCAGCTCACCTCTAGATTCGTACTACGAGCAGTACTTC. It specifies CASSPLDSYYEQYF.

This chain uses TRBV30 with TRBJ2-1, with TRBD2 identical over 7 bases. The V and J ends lost 0 bases and 0 bases, in that order; junction bases with no gene match: 2. The CDR3 runs to 15 residues. Germline values: CDR1 GTSNPN, CDR2 SVGIG (reference sequence). CDR3 amino acids: CAWSVGGSSYNEQFF. As DNA, the CDR3 is TGTGCCTGGAGTGTCGGGGGGAGCTCCTACAATGAGCAGTTCTTC. Combining the CDR3 with reference TRBV30 and TRBJ2-1 gives the whole variable domain SQTIHQWPATLVQPVGSPLSLECTVEGTSNPNLYWYRQAAGRGLQLLFYSVGIGQISSEVPQNLSASRPQDRQFILSSKKLLLSDSGFYLCAWSVGGSSYNEQFFGPGTRLTVL.

The J gene is TRBJ1-1, the V gene TRBV5-1; D unclear. Germline-derived CDR1 and CDR2 are SGHRS and YFSETQ. V lost 1 base and J 1 base, leaving 8 bases between the germline ends. This CDR3 spans 14 amino acids. This chain's CDR3 is CASSLLGGNTEAFF. As DNA, the CDR3 is TGCGCCAGCAGCTTGCTGGGAGGGAACACTGAAGCTTTCTTT.

The V and J genes are TRBV7-9 and TRBJ1-4, with 7 bases that match TRBD1. Germline loops: CDR1 SEHNR, CDR2 FQNEAQ (reference sequence). The CDR3 has 16 amino acids. Trimming at V came to 4 bases and at J to 2 bases, leaving 7 bases not matched to a gene. The CDR3 DNA is TGTGCCAGCAGCTCCAAAATACAGGGGACTAATGAAAAACTGTTTTTT. It encodes CASSSKIQGTNEKLFF.

The rearrangement joins TRBV4-1 to TRBJ2-7, with 7 positions matching TRBD1. The CDR3 covers 15 residues. V shed 2 bases and J 4 bases; nucleotides not matched to a gene: 8. Germline V CDR1 and CDR2: MGHRA, YSYEKL. The DNA of the CDR3 is TGCGCCAGCAGCCAACGCGACGGGACAGATTACGAGCAGTACTTC. Translated, it gives CASSQRDGTDYEQYF.

V is TRBV27 and J is TRBJ2-7, with D maybe TRBD2 (6 bases). Trimming cost V 2 bases and J 3 bases, with 11 bases left between them. Germline-derived CDR1 and CDR2 are MNHEY and SMNVEV (reference sequence). The CDR3 has 14 amino acids. Here the CDR3 DNA reads TGTGCCAGCAGTTTAAATAGGGGAGGCTACGAGCAGTACTTC. It encodes CASSLNRGGYEQYF.

The CDR3 loop reads CASRNRGPGNQPQHF. CDR3 coding DNA: TGTGCCAGCAGAAACAGGGGGCCGGGCAATCAGCCCCAGCATTTT. The chain couples TRBV28 to TRBJ1-5, with 9 bases matching TRBD1. V was pared by 6 bases and J by 2 bases, with 5 bases of the junction left unmatched. Per germline, CDR1 MDHEN and CDR2 SYDVKM. The CDR3 covers 15 residues.

This chain joins TRBV3-1 (or the pseudogene TRBV3-2) and TRBJ2-1; 9 bases map to TRBD2. The V and J ends lost 4 bases and 6 bases, in that order; junction bases with no gene match: 10. The germline V gene has CDR1 LGHDT and CDR2 YNNKEL (reference sequence). CDR3 length: 16 amino acids. CDR3: CASSPNLSGGLNEQFF. DNA of the CDR3: TGTGCCAGCAGCCCGAACCTTAGCGGGGGACTCAATGAGCAGTTCTTC.

This clone has a single count. The rearrangement links TRBV4-2 to TRBJ2-1; 15 bases map to TRBD2. This CDR3 has 18 residues. Germline-derived CDR1 and CDR2 are LGHNA and YNFKEQ. The trim removed 0 bases at V and 4 bases at J, leaving 4 bases unmatched. CDR3 sequence: CASSQDGLAGGPYNEQFF. DNA for the CDR3: TGTGCCAGCAGCCAAGATGGACTAGCGGGGGGGCCGTACAATGAGCAGTTCTTC.

This clone was seen just once. V gene TRBV19 combines with J gene TRBJ2-3; 8 positions agree with TRBD1. Germline V CDR1 and CDR2: LNHDA, SQIVND (reference sequence). The CDR3 has 14 residues. After removal of 4 bases from V and 3 bases from J, the junction contained 3 bases not matched to a gene. CDR3 bases: TGTGCCAGTAGTACCACAGGGGGTACAGATACGCAGTATTTT. It translates to CASSTTGGTDTQYF.

The CDR3 protein is CASSLTLAGGRETQYF. The CDR3 DNA sequence: TGTGCCAGCAGCCTGACCTTAGCGGGGGGGCGAGAGACCCAGTACTTC. J is TRBJ2-5 and V is TRBV28; 11 bases line up with TRBD2. The V segment lost 6 bases and the J segment 4 bases; nucleotides outside the gene matches: 10. This CDR3 is built from 16 residues. The germline V gene encodes CDR1 MDHEN and CDR2 SYDVKM.

The rearrangement uses TRBV20-1 and TRBJ1-5; a possible D gene is TRBD1 (5 bases). The germline CDR1 and CDR2 sequences are DFQATT and SNEGSKA (reference sequence). The CDR3 consists of 14 residues. V was cut by 3 bases and J by 5 bases, with 14 bases left in between. For the CDR3, the DNA is TGCAGTGCTAGTCTCCAGGGAAGGGATCAGCCCCAGCATTTT. Amino acids: CSASLQGRDQPQHF.

The rearrangement links TRBV25-1 to TRBJ2-3; tentative D call: TRBD1 (5 bases). The CDR3 has 14 amino acids. Germline values: CDR1 MGHDK, CDR2 SYGVNS. V was pared by 6 bases and J by 2 bases, with 12 bases between. The CDR3 is CASSPQAATDTQYF. As DNA, the CDR3 is TGTGCCAGCAGCCCACAGGCCGCCACAGATACGCAGTATTTT.

The chain has TRBV14 and TRBJ2-1, with D unresolved. Between the trimmed V and J ends, which lost 4 bases and 5 bases, there was a span of 9 bases. This CDR3 contains 13 residues. CDR1 is SGHDN, CDR2 FVKESK, per germline. The CDR3 here is CASSRQMNNEQFF. The CDR3 DNA is TGTGCCAGCAGCCGGCAAATGAACAATGAGCAGTTCTTC.

This clone was seen a single time. This rearrangement joins TRBV19 to TRBJ2-5, with 12 bases matching TRBD2. This CDR3 comprises 15 residues. Germline CDR1 and CDR2: LNHDA and SQIVND (reference sequence). V was clipped by 6 bases and J by 5 bases; unmatched bases: 7. The CDR3 coding sequence is TGTGCCAGTAGACCTAGCGGGGGGGCCGTGGAGACCCAGTACTTC. Translated, it gives CASRPSGGAVETQYF.

The chain couples TRBV19 to TRBJ2-1; 7 nucleotides line up with TRBD2. Germline loops: CDR1 LNHDA, CDR2 SQIVND (reference sequence). This CDR3 is 14 amino acids long. V gave up 3 bases and J gave up 4 bases; unmatched junction bases: 3. CDR3: CASSISGSYNEQFF. CDR3 nucleotide sequence: TGTGCCAGTAGTATTAGCGGGTCTTACAATGAGCAGTTCTTC.

This clone was counted only a few times. The rearrangement joins TRBV6-5 to TRBJ2-1; 9 positions match TRBD2. Looked up from germline, CDR1 is MNHEY and CDR2 is SVGAGI. CDR3 length: 14 amino acids. With V trimmed by 2 bases and J by 5 bases, 1 base remained unmatched. CDR3 region: CASSYSGRHNEQFF. The CDR3 bases are TGTGCCAGCAGTTACAGCGGGAGGCACAATGAGCAGTTCTTC.

The genes are TRBV6-4 and TRBJ2-3, with TRBD2 identical over 15 bases. V shed 6 bases, J shed 6 bases, and the junction held 10 bases outside the gene matches. The V gene's germline CDR1 is MRHNA and CDR2 SNTAGT. The CDR3 totals 17 residues. This CDR3 is CASSPGLAGGPGDTQYF. CDR3 bases: TGTGCCAGCAGCCCTGGACTAGCGGGAGGGCCAGGGGATACGCAGTATTTT.

J is TRBJ2-7 and V is TRBV7-2, with D perhaps matching TRBD1 (6 bases). V gave up 6 bases and J gave up 1 base, with 19 bases separating them. Germline V lookup: CDR1 SGHTA, CDR2 FQGNSA. The CDR3 loop spans 16 amino acids. The CDR3 loop is CASSDTKQGPSYEQYF. DNA of the CDR3: TGTGCCAGCAGTGATACCAAGCAGGGGCCGTCCTACGAGCAGTACTTC.

The chain is built from TRBV18 and TRBJ2-4; D is undetermined. The germline V and J ends were trimmed by 2 bases and 6 bases, with 11 bases remaining between them. CDR1 is KGHSH and CDR2 is LQKENI in the germline V gene. CDR3 length: 14 residues. The CDR3, as DNA: TGTGCCAGCTCACCAAATTACGTACTAAACATTCAGTACTTC. Amino acids: CASSPNYVLNIQYF.

The J gene is TRBJ2-3, the V gene TRBV5-1; 10 bases map to TRBD2. This CDR3 is built from 15 residues. V lost 4 bases and J lost 1; bases outside the gene matches: 3. Germline assignment: CDR1 SGHRS and CDR2 YFSETQ. The CDR3 sequence: CASSPGTSGTDTQYF. CDR3 coding DNA: TGCGCCAGCAGCCCCGGGACTAGCGGCACAGATACGCAGTATTTT.

CDR3 DNA: TGTGCCTGGAGTGTACTCGGGACTAGCGGAACCTACGAGCAGTACTTC. Encoded protein: CAWSVLGTSGTYEQYF. The chain combines TRBV30 with TRBJ2-7; 11 bases agree with TRBD2. Germline CDR1 reads GTSNPN; CDR2 reads SVGIG (reference sequence). Trimming at V came to 0 bases and at J to 2 bases, leaving 6 bases not matched to a gene. The CDR3 covers 16 residues.

The genes are TRBV5-6 and TRBJ1-2; a weak D match, TRBD1 (5 bases). The CDR3 totals 14 residues. Germline CDR1 and CDR2: SGHDT and YYEEEE. Trimming left V 6 bases short and J 8 bases short, with 20 bases between. The CDR3 spells CASIRKGAAGGYTF. The CDR3, as DNA: TGTGCCAGCATCAGAAAAGGGGCAGCTGGAGGCTACACCTTC.

The chain links TRBV6-5 to TRBJ1-2; unclear D gene. The germline V gene has CDR1 MNHEY and CDR2 SVGAGI. The CDR3 is 11 residues long. V lost 4 bases to trimming and J lost 11 bases, with 11 bases between them. The CDR3 sequence: CASSSQNSYTF. CDR3 nucleotides: TGTGCCAGCAGTTCCCAAAACAGTTACACCTTC.

The chain employs TRBV27 and TRBJ2-5, with 8 nucleotides matching TRBD1. The trim removed 6 bases at V and 6 bases at J, leaving 9 bases unmatched. The CDR3 loop spans 14 amino acids. Germline V gene data show CDR1 as MNHEY and CDR2 as SMNVEV (reference sequence). The CDR3 loop reads CASRRTGGEKTQYF. The CDR3 bases are TGTGCCAGCAGACGAACAGGGGGTGAAAAGACCCAGTACTTC.

The chain recombines TRBV12-3 or TRBV12-4 with TRBJ2-3; D unresolved. This CDR3 region has 13 residues. V was pared by 3 bases and J by 2 bases, with 6 bases between. The CDR3 bases are TGTGCCAGCAGTTTCGTCCCCACAGATACGCAGTATTTT. It specifies CASSFVPTDTQYF.

The chain combines TRBV14 with TRBJ2-1, with a possible D match to TRBD1 (6 bases). In germline, CDR1 is SGHDN, CDR2 FVKESK. The CDR3 is 20 residues long. V was clipped by 0 bases and J by 3 bases, with 24 bases between them. CDR3 nucleotides: TGTGCCAGCAGCCAAGATCACCAACTTGGCAGGGGTCGCGACTACAATGAGCAGTTCTTC. It specifies CASSQDHQLGRGRDYNEQFF.

This clone is a singleton in its sample. The V gene is TRBV6-5, the J gene TRBJ1-5; TRBD1 agrees at 7 bases. This CDR3 comprises 15 residues. With 6 bases clipped from V and 5 bases from J, the junction kept 10 bases outside the gene matches. Germline V lookup: CDR1 MNHEY, CDR2 SVGAGI. The CDR3 here is CASRQTKGGYQPQHF. In DNA form, the CDR3 reads TGTGCCAGCAGGCAAACTAAAGGGGGCTATCAGCCCCAGCATTTT.

A note on this clone: The identical CDR3 is also encoded by other nucleotide sequences in the sample. V is TRBV9 and J is TRBJ2-1, with D perhaps TRBD2 (7 bases). CDR3 size: 13 residues. The germline V gene encodes CDR1 SGDLS and CDR2 YYNGEE. The V end lost 2 bases, the J end lost 8 bases, and 11 bases lay between the germline ends. This CDR3 reads CASSVSGGDEQFF. In DNA form, the CDR3 reads TGTGCCAGCAGCGTCTCGGGGGGCGATGAGCAGTTCTTC.